These 14 T cell receptor beta chains originate from one sample sequenced in a study of CD8+CD57+ T cells in acquired aplastic anemia. The sequenced patients had an expansion of CD8+CD57+ cells seen by flow cytometry. Profiles of TCR beta VDJ and CDR3 were generated from a genomic DNA template. Each CDR3 protein is one row after TCRdb ran MiXCR on the reads. This sample yields about 240,000 distinct CDR3 sequences, of which approximately 45% are seen a single time; over 7.5% belongs to the top ten. Sequences were obtained from sorted CD4+, CD8+, or CD8+CD57+ T cells (not recorded which) from PBMCs. The receptors come from a human donor with aplastic anemia.

The genes are TRBV6-2 or TRBV6-3 and TRBJ2-7; D is unresolved. The CDR3 length is 14 residues. The V end lost 6 bases, the J end lost 2 bases, and 14 bases lay between the germline ends. The V gene's germline CDR1 is MNHEY and CDR2 SVGEGT. The CDR3 loop is CASRSAMGTYEQYF. CDR3 sequence (DNA): TGTGCCAGCAGGTCAGCTATGGGGACCTACGAGCAGTACTTC.

J is TRBJ2-2 and V is TRBV20-1; tentative D call: TRBD2 (6 bases). V was pared by 5 bases and J by 1 base, with 14 bases between. This CDR3 is 15 amino acids long. CDR1 and CDR2 from the germline V gene are DFQATT and SNEGSKA (reference sequence). The CDR3 loop is CSAVRASENTGELFF. The CDR3, as DNA: TGCAGTGCTGTAAGGGCTAGCGAGAACACCGGGGAGCTGTTTTTT.

This clonotype occurred many times. The chain couples TRBV7-8 to TRBJ2-7; a possible D gene is TRBD2 (5 bases). In germline, CDR1 is SGHVS, CDR2 FQNEAQ. Trimming took 1 base from V and 1 from J, leaving 14 bases between them. This CDR3 region has 16 residues. CDR3 sequence: CASSLVFGDSSYEQYF. In nucleotides, the CDR3 is TGTGCCAGCAGCTTAGTTTTCGGGGATAGTTCCTACGAGCAGTACTTC.

V usage is TRBV29-1 and J usage is TRBJ1-2; D remains unclear. Germline assignment: CDR1 SQVTM and CDR2 ANQGSEA. Trimming left V 3 bases short and J 7 bases short, with 9 bases between. The CDR3 totals 11 residues. The CDR3 sequence: CSVEGVGGYTF. For the CDR3, the DNA is TGCAGCGTTGAGGGAGTGGGTGGCTACACCTTC.

This chain joins TRBV6-1 and TRBJ2-5; TRBD2 matches 12 bases. The CDR3 extends over 16 amino acids. J lost 5 bases, V lost 5 bases, and 9 bases had no gene match. Germline V CDR1 and CDR2: MNHNS, SASEGT. The CDR3 loop reads CASSPKGLAGGETQYF. As DNA, the CDR3 is TGTGCCAGCAGTCCAAAGGGACTAGCGGGCGGGGAGACCCAGTACTTC.

This clonotype has at least ten counts. This chain links TRBV20-1 with TRBJ2-7; weak D call: TRBD2 (5 bases). There are 18 residues in the CDR3. Germline V gene data show CDR1 as DFQATT and CDR2 as SNEGSKA (reference sequence). CDR3 region: CSVKGTSNNWRTSYEQYF. For the CDR3, the DNA is TGCAGCGTAAAGGGCACTAGTAACAACTGGCGTACCTCCTACGAGCAGTACTTC.

The table lists this clonotype with many counts. The V gene is TRBV24-1, the J gene TRBJ2-2; TRBD1 agrees at 8 bases. The CDR3 loop spans 18 amino acids. V shed 3 bases and J 0 bases; nucleotides not matched to a gene: 8. Per germline, CDR1 KGHDR and CDR2 SFDVKD. The CDR3 reads CATSDNPLDRANTGELFF. In nucleotides, the CDR3 is TGTGCCACCAGTGATAACCCATTGGACAGGGCGAACACCGGGGAGCTGTTTTTT.

This clonotype was seen ten or more times. V and J are TRBV11-2 and TRBJ2-5; no firm D call. V lost 1 base, J lost 3 bases, and 9 bases lay in between. The CDR3 loop spans 14 amino acids. Germline-derived CDR1 and CDR2 are SGHAT and FQNNGV. Here the CDR3 reads CASSLVLNEETQYF. In DNA form, the CDR3 reads TGTGCCAGCAGCTTAGTGTTAAACGAAGAGACCCAGTACTTC.

This clonotype has ten or more counts. The chain joins TRBV5-6 to TRBJ2-7, with unresolved D. V was pared by 0 bases and J by 2 bases, with 15 bases between. Per the germline V gene, CDR1 is SGHDT and CDR2 is YYEEEE. The CDR3 extends over 16 amino acids. The DNA for the CDR3 is TGTGCCAGCAGCTTGGGTGTAAGGAACGTTGCCTACGAGCAGTACTTC. This sequence encodes CASSLGVRNVAYEQYF.

The rearrangement uses TRBV9 and TRBJ2-1; D is perhaps TRBD1 or TRBD2 (7 bases each). Between the trimmed V and J ends, which lost 3 bases and 15 bases, there was a span of 22 bases. The CDR3 has 14 amino acids. Per the germline V gene, CDR1 is SGDLS and CDR2 is YYNGEE. The CDR3 loop reads CASSEKGGGEGWFF. CDR3 in DNA: TGTGCCAGCAGCGAGAAGGGAGGGGGCGAGGGTTGGTTCTTC.

This clonotype was found a few times. The chain is built from TRBV5-6 and TRBJ1-2, with D possibly being TRBD1 (5 bases). Germline values: CDR1 SGHDT, CDR2 YYEEEE. CDR3 length equals 15 residues. Trimming took 0 bases from V and 3 from J, leaving 12 bases between them. The CDR3 region is CASSLATGWDYGYTF. CDR3 nucleotides: TGTGCCAGCAGCTTGGCTACAGGTTGGGACTATGGCTACACCTTC. The whole variable domain, remainder taken from reference TRBV5-6 and TRBJ1-2, is DAGVTQSPTHLIKTRGQQVTLRCSPKSGHDTVSWYQQALGQGPQFIFQYYEEEERQRGNFPDRFSGHQFPNYSSELNVNALLLGDSALYLCASSLATGWDYGYTFGSGTRLTVV.

This chain links TRBV13 with TRBJ2-7, with D perhaps matching TRBD2 (5 bases). Near its end, the DNA agrees better with TRBJ2-1, so the J call may be wrong. There are 12 residues in the CDR3. CDR1 is PRHDT, CDR2 FYEKMQ, per germline (reference sequence). The CDR3 is CASAPGSREQFF. In DNA, the CDR3 is TGTGCCAGCGCCCCGGGGTCCAGGGAGCAGTTCTTC.

The CDR3 region is CASSYSIGPLGDGYTF. CDR3 in DNA: TGTGCCAGCAGTTACTCGATAGGCCCGTTGGGGGATGGCTACACCTTC. This chain links TRBV6-5 with TRBJ1-2; D might be TRBD1 (5 bases). V was cut by 0 bases and J by 6 bases, with 17 bases left in between. The length of the CDR3 is 16 residues. From germline, CDR1 is MNHEY and CDR2 SVGAGI.

This clonotype was observed a few times. V gene TRBV7-9 combines with J gene TRBJ1-2; D unresolved. This CDR3 is built from 15 residues. With 3 bases removed from V and 2 bases from J, the gap between germline ends came to 13 bases. CDR1 is SEHNR, CDR2 FQNEAQ, per germline (reference sequence). The CDR3 here is CASSLEVGINYGYTF. The CDR3 DNA follows: TGTGCCAGCAGCTTGGAGGTGGGAATAAACTATGGCTACACCTTC.